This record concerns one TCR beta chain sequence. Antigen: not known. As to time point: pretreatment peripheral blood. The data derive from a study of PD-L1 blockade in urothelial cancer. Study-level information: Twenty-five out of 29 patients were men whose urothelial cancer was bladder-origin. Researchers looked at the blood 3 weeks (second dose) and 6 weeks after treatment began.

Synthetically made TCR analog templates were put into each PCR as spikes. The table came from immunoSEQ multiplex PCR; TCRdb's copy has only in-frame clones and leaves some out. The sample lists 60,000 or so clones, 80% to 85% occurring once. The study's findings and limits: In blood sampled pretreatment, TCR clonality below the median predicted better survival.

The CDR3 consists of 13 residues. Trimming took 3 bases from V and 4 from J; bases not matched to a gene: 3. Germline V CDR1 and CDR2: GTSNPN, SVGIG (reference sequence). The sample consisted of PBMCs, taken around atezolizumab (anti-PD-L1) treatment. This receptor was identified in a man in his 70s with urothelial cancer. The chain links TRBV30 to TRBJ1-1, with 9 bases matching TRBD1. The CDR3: CAWSRTGATEAFF. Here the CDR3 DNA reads TGTGCCTGGAGCAGGACAGGGGCCACTGAAGCTTTCTTT. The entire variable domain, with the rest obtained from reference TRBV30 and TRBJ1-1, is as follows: SQTIHQWPATLVQPVGSPLSLECTVEGTSNPNLYWYRQAAGRGLQLLFYSVGIGQISSEVPQNLSASRPQDRQFILSSKKLLLSDSGFYLCAWSRTGATEAFFGQGTRLTVV.